This T cell receptor (beta chain) was identified during a study of T-cell memory formation after mild COVID-19. This clonotype was seen many times. Its antigen is undetermined. TCRdb called the 5' RACE reads again in MiXCR, with one record for every CDR3 protein. The repertoire holds 560,000 or so distinct CDR3 sequences, with 15% to 20% as singletons. Study-level points and caveats: Clones which contracted sat mainly in CM and EM if CD4+, and in EMRA if CD8+.

The CDR3 covers 13 residues. The V end lost 4 bases, the J end lost 2 bases, and 9 bases lay between the germline ends. Germline V gene data show CDR1 as SGHRS and CDR2 as YFSETQ. The sequence was collected from an adult woman who had mild COVID-19 (a few samples of this study predate the infection). Cell type and time point are not known. What was sequenced was PBMCs or a T cell subset sorted from them (not recorded which). The J gene is TRBJ2-5, the V gene TRBV5-1; D assignment may be TRBD1 or TRBD2 (5 bases each). CDR3 in amino acids: CASSIGAQETQYF. The CDR3, as DNA: TGCGCCAGCAGCATCGGGGCACAAGAGACCCAGTACTTC.